This T cell receptor beta chain originates from a study of blood T cell repertoires in COVID-19. In the source study's methods: The assay estimated nucleated cells by amplifying reference gene primers. The repertoire was sequenced with immunoSEQ multiplex PCR; TCRdb's copy has only in-frame clones and lacks some. D and trimming come from the DNA, and the V and J calls and clone size come from that table. Among some 120,000 clones listed, 70% to 80% were seen once. CDR3 length: 16 amino acids. The V gene's germline CDR1 is KGHSH and CDR2 LQKENI. The V segment lost 6 bases and the J segment 5 bases; nucleotides outside the gene matches: 15.

The clonotype was recovered from a human donor in a cohort sampled during active COVID-19. The rearrangement uses TRBV18 and TRBJ2-7; TRBD2 matches 8 bases. Sequenced sample: peripheral blood. The CDR3 sequence: CASSLLGAGGGNEQYF. CDR3 bases: TGTGCCAGCTCTCTCTTAGGGGCGGGAGGTGGCAACGAGCAGTACTTC.